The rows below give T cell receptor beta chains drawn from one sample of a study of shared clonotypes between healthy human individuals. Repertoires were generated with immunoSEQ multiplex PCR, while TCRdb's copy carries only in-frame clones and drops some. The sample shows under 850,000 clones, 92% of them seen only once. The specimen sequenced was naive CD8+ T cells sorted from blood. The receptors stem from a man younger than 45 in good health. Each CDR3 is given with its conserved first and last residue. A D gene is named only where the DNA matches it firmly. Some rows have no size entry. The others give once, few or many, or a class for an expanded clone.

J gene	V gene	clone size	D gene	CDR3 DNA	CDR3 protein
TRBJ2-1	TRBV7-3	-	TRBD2	TGTGCCAGCAGCTTAGAAGGGCTAGCGGGAGGTGAGCAGTTCTTC	CASSLEGLAGGEQFF
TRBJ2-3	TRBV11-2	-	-	TGTGCCAGCAGCTTAGCGGGAGCCGCAGATACGCAGTATTTT	CASSLAGAADTQYF
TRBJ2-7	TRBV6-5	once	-	TGTGCCAGCAGCGGCGCCGACTCCCCCACCTACGAGCAGTACTTC	CASSGADSPTYEQYF
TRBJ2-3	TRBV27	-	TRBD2	TGTGCCAGCAGTTCCACGGGAGGCCCCACAGATACGCAGTATTTT	CASSSTGGPTDTQYF
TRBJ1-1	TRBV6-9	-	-	TGTGCCAGCAGTTCGGCAGGGGCGATGAACACTGAAGCTTTCTTT	CASSSAGAMNTEAFF
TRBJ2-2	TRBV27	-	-	TGTGCCAGCAGTCTCGTCGGCGGGGAGCTGTTTTTT	CASSLVGGELFF
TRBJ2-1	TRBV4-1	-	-	TGCGCCAGCAGCCCATTAGCGACTCTAAGGAATGAGCAGTTCTTC	CASSPLATLRNEQFF
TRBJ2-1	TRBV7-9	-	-	TGTGCCAGCAGCTTAGTAGTACTAGAAGAGCAGTTCTTC	CASSLVVLEEQFF
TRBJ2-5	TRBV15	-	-	TGTGCCACCAGCAGAGCTACACACCAGTACTTC	CATSRATHQYF
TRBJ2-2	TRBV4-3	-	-	TGCGCCAGCAGCCAAGAATTCACGGGAGTTGGAACCGGGGAGCTGTTTTTT	CASSQEFTGVGTGELFF
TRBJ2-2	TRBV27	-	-	TGTGCCAGCAGTTTATCGACGGCCGGGTCGGTGGGGGAGCTGTTTTTT	CASSLSTAGSVGELFF
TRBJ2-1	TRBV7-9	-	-	TGTGCCAGCAGCTTAAGCGGTTATGAGCAGTTCTTC	CASSLSGYEQFF
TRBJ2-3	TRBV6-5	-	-	TGTGCCAGCAGTTACTCACGGGGCGATACGCAGTATTTT	CASSYSRGDTQYF
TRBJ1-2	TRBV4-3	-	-	TGCGCCAGCAGCCAAGATTATCAGGGCCTGGAGTATGGCTACACCTTC	CASSQDYQGLEYGYTF
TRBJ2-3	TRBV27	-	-	TGTGCCAGCAGTTTATTAGGGTCTGATACGCAGTATTTT	CASSLLGSDTQYF
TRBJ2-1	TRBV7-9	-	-	TGTGCCAGCAGCTTACCGTGGGGGCAAAACAATGAGCAGTTCTTC	CASSLPWGQNNEQFF
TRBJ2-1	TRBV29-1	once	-	TGCAGCGTTGAGGGGTTGGTCGGGGACGGTTCATACAATGAGCAGTTCTTC	CSVEGLVGDGSYNEQFF
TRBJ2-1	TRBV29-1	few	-	TGCAGCGTTGACGACTACGAGCACTACAATGAGCAGTTCTTC	CSVDDYEHYNEQFF
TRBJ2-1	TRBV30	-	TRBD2	TGTGCCGTTAAGGCAGGACTAGCGGGCCTCAATGAGCAGTTCTTC	CAVKAGLAGLNEQFF
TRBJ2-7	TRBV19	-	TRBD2	TGTGCCAGTAGTAGTCTAGCGGGAGTTAGTTACGAGCAGTACTTC	CASSSLAGVSYEQYF
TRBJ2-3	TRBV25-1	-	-	TGTGCCAGCAGTGAAGGGGACTGGCGCACAGATACGCAGTATTTT	CASSEGDWRTDTQYF
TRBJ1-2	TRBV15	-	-	TGTGCCACCAGCAGAGATCCCGCCCGGCTGAACTATGGCTACACCTTC	CATSRDPARLNYGYTF
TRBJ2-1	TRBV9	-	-	TGTGCCAGCAGCGTAGCCGGGAGTTTCTACAATGAGCAGTTCTTC	CASSVAGSFYNEQFF
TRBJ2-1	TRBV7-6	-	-	TGTGCCAGCAGCTTGGAAACCGTCTATGAGCAGTTCTTC	CASSLETVYEQFF
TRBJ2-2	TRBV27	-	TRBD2	TGTGCCAGCATTATATCCGGGACTAGCGGGAGGTTGATGGCCGGGGAGCTGTTTTTT	CASIISGTSGRLMAGELFF
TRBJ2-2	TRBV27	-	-	TGTGCCAGCGGGAGGGGGGAGCTGTTTTTT	CASGRGELFF
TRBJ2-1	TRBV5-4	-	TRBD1	TGTGCCAGCACCGAGGGACAGGGTACGGCCTACAATGAGCAGTTCTTC	CASTEGQGTAYNEQFF
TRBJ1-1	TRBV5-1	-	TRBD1	TGCGCCAGCAGCCTCCGGGACAGGAACACTGAAGCTTTCTTT	CASSLRDRNTEAFF
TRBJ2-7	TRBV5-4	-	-	TGTGCCAGCAGCTTGGAGGCAGCGACCTACGAGCAGTACTTC	CASSLEAATYEQYF
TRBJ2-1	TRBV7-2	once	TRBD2	TGTGCCAGCAGCTTAGCGGCTAGCGGGAGGGGGTACAATGAGCAGTTCTTC	CASSLAASGRGYNEQFF
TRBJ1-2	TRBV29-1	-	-	TGCAGCGTTGAAGATCCGGGATTCTATGGCTACACCTTC	CSVEDPGFYGYTF
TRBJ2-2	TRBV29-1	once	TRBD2	TGCAGCGTCGGGACCCGAGGGACTACCTACACCGGGGAGCTGTTTTTT	CSVGTRGTTYTGELFF
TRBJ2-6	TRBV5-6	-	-	TGTGCCAGCAGTTCAACTGGGGCCAACGTCCTGACTTTC	CASSSTGANVLTF
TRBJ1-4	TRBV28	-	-	TGTGCCAGCAGTTACAACCCTACAGAGAATGAAAAACTGTTTTTT	CASSYNPTENEKLFF
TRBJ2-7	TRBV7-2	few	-	TGTGCCAGCAGCTCCTACGGAACCTACGAGCAGTACTTC	CASSSYGTYEQYF
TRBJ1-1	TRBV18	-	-	TGTGCCAGCTCACCACCGGACTCCACTGAAGCTTTCTTT	CASSPPDSTEAFF
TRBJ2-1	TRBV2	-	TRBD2	TGTGCCAGCAGTGGTATAGCGGGAGCGTACTACAATGAGCAGTTCTTC	CASSGIAGAYYNEQFF
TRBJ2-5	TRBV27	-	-	TGTGCCAGCAGGAGTCCCCTCGGGGAGACCCAGTACTTC	CASRSPLGETQYF
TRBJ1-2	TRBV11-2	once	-	TGTGCCAGCAGCTTCATAGGGGCAGGTTGGACCGATGGCTACACCTTC	CASSFIGAGWTDGYTF
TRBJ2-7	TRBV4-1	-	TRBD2	TGCGCCAGCAGCCAAGGGCCGGGGGGTAATTACGAGCAGTACTTC	CASSQGPGGNYEQYF
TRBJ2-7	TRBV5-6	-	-	TGTGCCAGCTCATCACTCACGTGGGTTAGCTCCTACGAGCAGTACTTC	CASSSLTWVSSYEQYF
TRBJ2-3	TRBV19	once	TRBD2	TGTGCCAGTAAACCGGGACTAGCGGGAGTGGATACGCAGTATTTT	CASKPGLAGVDTQYF
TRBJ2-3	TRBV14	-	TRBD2	TGTGCCAGCAGCCAAGCGGAACCAATATGGGAGGGGTGGACAGATACGCAGTATTTT	CASSQAEPIWEGWTDTQYF
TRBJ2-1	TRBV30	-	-	TGTGCCTGGAGGGCAGCGTATGAGCAGTTCTTC	CAWRAAYEQFF
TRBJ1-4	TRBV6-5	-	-	TGTGCCAGTAAAAACGGACTGTACGCTAATGAAAAACTGTTTTTT	CASKNGLYANEKLFF
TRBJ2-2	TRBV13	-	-	TGTGCCAGCAGCAAATTTACACGGACGACCGGGGAGCTGTTTTTT	CASSKFTRTTGELFF
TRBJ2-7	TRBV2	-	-	TGTGCCAGCAGTGAAGCGCTTGGGACGGGAGTATCCTACGAGCAGTACTTC	CASSEALGTGVSYEQYF
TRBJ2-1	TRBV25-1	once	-	TGTGCCAGCAGTGAATCCGGCAGTATCAGGGAAGCCAATGAGCAGTTCTTC	CASSESGSIREANEQFF
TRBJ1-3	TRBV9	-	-	TGTGCCAGCAGCGAGGGTATCTCTGGAAACACCATATATTTT	CASSEGISGNTIYF
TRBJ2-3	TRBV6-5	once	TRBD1	TGTGCCAGCAGTTTGACAGGGAGCACAGATACGCAGTATTTT	CASSLTGSTDTQYF
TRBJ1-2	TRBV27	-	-	TGTGCCAGCAACGGGGGCGGAAATGGCTACACCTTC	CASNGGGNGYTF
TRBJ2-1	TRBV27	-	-	TGTGCCACCAGGAGGGGGCTGGGGGAGCAGTTCTTC	CATRRGLGEQFF
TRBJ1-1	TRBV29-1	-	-	TGCAGCGTTCAAACAGGGATCACTGAAGCTTTCTTT	CSVQTGITEAFF
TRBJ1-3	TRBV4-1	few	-	TGCGCCAGCAGCCAAGCAGGGACTGGAAACACCATATATTTT	CASSQAGTGNTIYF